This TCR beta chain appears in the sequencing data of a study of cytomegalovirus exposure and HLA in healthy donors. Primers: 60 Vbeta forward and 13 Jbeta reverse. Clones were sequenced by immunoSEQ multiplex PCR, and TCRdb holds only the in-frame ones, with some missing. This sample yields some 120,000 clones, of which 70% are seen a single time; approximately 8.6% belongs to the top ten. The sample consisted of PBMCs. This receptor was taken from a man aged 25 to 40 in good health and CMV-seropositive.

The CDR3 protein is CASSIGGQKPYEQYF. The CDR3 DNA follows: TGTGCCAGTAGTATCGGGGGACAGAAGCCTTACGAGCAGTACTTC. J is TRBJ2-7 and V is TRBV19; D possibly corresponds to TRBD1 (7 bases). Deletions cut 3 bases from V and 4 bases from J, with 16 bases between. The CDR3 contains 15 residues. Per germline, CDR1 LNHDA and CDR2 SQIVND (reference sequence). The full variable domain, with the rest looked up from reference TRBV19 and TRBJ2-7, is DGGITQSPKYLFRKEGQNVTLSCEQNLNHDAMYWYRQDPGQGLRLIYYSQIVNDFQKGDIAEGYSVSREKKESFPLTVTSAQKNPTAFYLCASSIGGQKPYEQYFGPGTRLTVT.